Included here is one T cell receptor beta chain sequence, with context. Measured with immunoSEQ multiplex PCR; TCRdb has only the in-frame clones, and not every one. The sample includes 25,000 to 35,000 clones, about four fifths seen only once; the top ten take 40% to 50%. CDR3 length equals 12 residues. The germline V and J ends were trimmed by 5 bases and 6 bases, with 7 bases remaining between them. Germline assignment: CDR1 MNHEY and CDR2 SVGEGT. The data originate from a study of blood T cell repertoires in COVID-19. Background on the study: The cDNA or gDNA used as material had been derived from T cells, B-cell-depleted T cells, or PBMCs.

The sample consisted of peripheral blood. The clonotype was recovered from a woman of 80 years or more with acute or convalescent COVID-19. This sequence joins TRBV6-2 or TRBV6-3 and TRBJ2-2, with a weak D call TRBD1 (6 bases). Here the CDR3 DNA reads TGTGCCAGCAGTAAGGGGGCCGGGGAGCTGTTTTTT. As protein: CASSKGAGELFF.